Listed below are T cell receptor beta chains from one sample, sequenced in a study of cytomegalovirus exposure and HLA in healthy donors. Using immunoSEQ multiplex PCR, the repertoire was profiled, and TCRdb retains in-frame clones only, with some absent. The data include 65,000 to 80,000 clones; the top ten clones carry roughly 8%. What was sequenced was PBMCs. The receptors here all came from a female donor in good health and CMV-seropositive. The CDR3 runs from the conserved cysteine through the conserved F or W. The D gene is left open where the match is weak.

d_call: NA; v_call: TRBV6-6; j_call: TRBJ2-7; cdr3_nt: TGTGCCAGCAGTTACTCCCGACTAGACCAAGGCGAGCAGTACTTC; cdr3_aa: CASSYSRLDQGEQYF
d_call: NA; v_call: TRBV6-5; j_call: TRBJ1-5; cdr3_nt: TGTGCCAGCAGCCGGACTGGGATTCGCAATCAGCCCCAGCATTTT; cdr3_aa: CASSRTGIRNQPQHF
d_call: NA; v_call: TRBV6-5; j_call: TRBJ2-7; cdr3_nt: TGTGCCAGCAGTTACTCGTACAGTACCTACGAGCAGTACTTC; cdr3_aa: CASSYSYSTYEQYF
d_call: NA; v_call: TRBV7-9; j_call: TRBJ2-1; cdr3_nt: TGTGCCAGCGGCGAATCGGTCCTAGCTGGGTTCTTC; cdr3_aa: CASGESVLAGFF
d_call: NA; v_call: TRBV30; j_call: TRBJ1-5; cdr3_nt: TGTGCCTGGAGTCGGGACACTCATAGCAATCAGCCCCAGCATTTT; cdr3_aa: CAWSRDTHSNQPQHF
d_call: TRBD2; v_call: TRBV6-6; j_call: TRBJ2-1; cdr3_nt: TGTGCCAGCGGGGAGGCTAGCGGGGGTTACAATGAGCAGTTCTTC; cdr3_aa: CASGEASGGYNEQFF
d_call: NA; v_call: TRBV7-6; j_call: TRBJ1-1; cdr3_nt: TGTGCCAGCACCCCTGCGGGGGCTGACACTGAAGCTTTCTTT; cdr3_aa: CASTPAGADTEAFF
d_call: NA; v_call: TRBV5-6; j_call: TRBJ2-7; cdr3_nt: TGTGCCAGCAGCTTACAGGGGGGGTACGAGCAGTACTTC; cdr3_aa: CASSLQGGYEQYF
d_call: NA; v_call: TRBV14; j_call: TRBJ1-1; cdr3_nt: TGTGCCAGCCGTCCCTCAGGGCAGAACACTGAAGCTTTCTTT; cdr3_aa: CASRPSGQNTEAFF
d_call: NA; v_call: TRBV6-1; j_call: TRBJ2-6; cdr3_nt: TGTGTCACCGGTGAAACAGGGAAGATTTACTCTGGGGCCAACGTCCTGACTTTC; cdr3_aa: CVTGETGKIYSGANVLTF
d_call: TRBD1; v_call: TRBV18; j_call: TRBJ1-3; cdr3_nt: TGTGCCAGCTCACCCGGGACAGGGTCTGGAAACACCATATATTTT; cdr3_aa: CASSPGTGSGNTIYF
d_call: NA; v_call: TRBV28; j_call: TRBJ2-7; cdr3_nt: TGTGCCAGCACCGGCGGAGGGCCCTACGAGCAGTACTTC; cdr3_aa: CASTGGGPYEQYF
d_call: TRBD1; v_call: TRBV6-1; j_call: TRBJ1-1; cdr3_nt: TGTGCCAGCAGTGAATGGGACAGGGGACGTGGCACTGAAGCTTTCTTT; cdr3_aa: CASSEWDRGRGTEAFF
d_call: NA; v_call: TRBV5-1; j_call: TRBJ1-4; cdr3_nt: TGCGCCAGCAGCTCGACCCGGGGGGCGAGTGAAAAACTGTTTTTT; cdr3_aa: CASSSTRGASEKLFF
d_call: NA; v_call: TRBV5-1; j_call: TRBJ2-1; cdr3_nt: TGCGCCAGCAGCTTGGACTCATCCCTACCATACAATGAGCAGTTCTTC; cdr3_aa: CASSLDSSLPYNEQFF
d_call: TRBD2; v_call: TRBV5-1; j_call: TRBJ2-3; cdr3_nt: TGCGCCAGCAGCCCCAACGCGGGGGGGACAGATACGCAGTATTTT; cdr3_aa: CASSPNAGGTDTQYF
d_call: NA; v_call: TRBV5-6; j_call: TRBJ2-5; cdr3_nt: TGTGCCAGCAGCTTAGACAGTTTGGAGACCCAGTACTTC; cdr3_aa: CASSLDSLETQYF
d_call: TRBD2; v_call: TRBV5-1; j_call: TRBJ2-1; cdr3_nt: TGCGCCAGCAGTTCGCCGCGGGGGGAATTCAATGAGCAGTTCTTC; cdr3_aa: CASSSPRGEFNEQFF
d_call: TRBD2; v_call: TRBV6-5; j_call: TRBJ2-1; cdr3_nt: TGTGCCAGCAGGACTAGCGGTCCCTACAATGAGCAGTTCTTC; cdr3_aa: CASRTSGPYNEQFF
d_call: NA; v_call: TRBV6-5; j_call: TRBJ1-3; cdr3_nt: TGTGCCAGCAGTTACTCGAGGGGGAACGGAAACACCATATATTTT; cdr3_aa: CASSYSRGNGNTIYF
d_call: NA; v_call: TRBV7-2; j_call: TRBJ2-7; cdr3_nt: TGTGCCAGCAGCGACAGGCCTTCCTACGAGCAGTACTTC; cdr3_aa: CASSDRPSYEQYF
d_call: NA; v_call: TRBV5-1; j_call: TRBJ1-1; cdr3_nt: TGCGCCAGCAGCTTGGGGGTCGGAGGTGGGTGGACTGAAGCTTTCTTT; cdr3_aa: CASSLGVGGGWTEAFF
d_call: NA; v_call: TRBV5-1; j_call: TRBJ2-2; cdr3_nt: TGCGCCAGCAGCTTCGCAGGGGCGACCGGGGAGCTGTTTTTT; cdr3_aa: CASSFAGATGELFF
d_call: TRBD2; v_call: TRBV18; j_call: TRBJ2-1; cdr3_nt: TGTGCCAGCTCACCGCCGGGGAGCGGGAGGGCCGGTGAGCAGTTCTTC; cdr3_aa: CASSPPGSGRAGEQFF
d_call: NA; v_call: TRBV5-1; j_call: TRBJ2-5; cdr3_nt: TGCGCCAGCAGCCCGGGACTCCAGTTCAGGGAGACCCAGTACTTC; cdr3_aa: CASSPGLQFRETQYF
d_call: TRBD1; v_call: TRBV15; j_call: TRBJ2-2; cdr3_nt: TGTGCCACCGGGACAGGAAACACCGGGGAGCTGTTTTTT; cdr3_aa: CATGTGNTGELFF
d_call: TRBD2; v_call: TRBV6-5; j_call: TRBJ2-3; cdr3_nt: TGTGCCAGCAGTTATAAGGCGGGGGGGGGAGATACGCAGTATTTT; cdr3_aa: CASSYKAGGGDTQYF
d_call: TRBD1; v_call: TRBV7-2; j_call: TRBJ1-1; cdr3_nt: TGTGCCAGCAGCTTATCCAAACAGGGGGGCACTGAAGCTTTCTTT; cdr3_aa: CASSLSKQGGTEAFF
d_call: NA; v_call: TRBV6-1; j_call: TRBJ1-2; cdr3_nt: TGTGCCAGCACCATGGGGGGTTGGGACTATGGCTACACCTTC; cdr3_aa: CASTMGGWDYGYTF
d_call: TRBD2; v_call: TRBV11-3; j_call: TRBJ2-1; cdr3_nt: TGTGCCAGCAGCTTAGATTCGGGAGGGCCCTACAATGAGCAGTTCTTC; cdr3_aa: CASSLDSGGPYNEQFF
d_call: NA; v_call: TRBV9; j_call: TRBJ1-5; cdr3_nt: TGTGCCAGCAGCGTAGGGAGGGTCGGTCAGCCCCAGCATTTT; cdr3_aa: CASSVGRVGQPQHF
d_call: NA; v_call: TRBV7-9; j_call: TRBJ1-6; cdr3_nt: TGTGCCAGCAGCTCCGTCGCGGGGGGACGGGATTCACCCCTCCACTTT; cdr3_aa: CASSSVAGGRDSPLHF
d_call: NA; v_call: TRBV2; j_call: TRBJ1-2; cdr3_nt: TGTGCCAGCAGTGAAAATGGACAGAACTATGGCTACACCTTC; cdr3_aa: CASSENGQNYGYTF
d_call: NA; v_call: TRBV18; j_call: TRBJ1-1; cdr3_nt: TGTGCCAGCTCACCACCGGCGGCGAACACTGAAGCTTTCTTT; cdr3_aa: CASSPPAANTEAFF
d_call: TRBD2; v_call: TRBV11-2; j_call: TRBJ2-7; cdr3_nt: TGTGCCAGCAGTCCCAGCGGGGTATACGAGCAGTACTTC; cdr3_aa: CASSPSGVYEQYF
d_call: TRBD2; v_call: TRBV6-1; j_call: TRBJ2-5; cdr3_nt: TGTGCCAGCAGTGAATTCTGGGGGGGTGGGGAGACCCAGTACTTC; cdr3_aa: CASSEFWGGGETQYF
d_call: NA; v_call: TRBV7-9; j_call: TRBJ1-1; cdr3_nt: TGTGCCAGCAGCCCCCAGGGGTTGAACACTGAAGCTTTCTTT; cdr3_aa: CASSPQGLNTEAFF
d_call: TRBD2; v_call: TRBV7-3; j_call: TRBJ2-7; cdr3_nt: TGTGCCAGCCTCGGGACTAGCGGTTGTTGGGGGGAGCAGTACTTC; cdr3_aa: CASLGTSGCWGEQYF
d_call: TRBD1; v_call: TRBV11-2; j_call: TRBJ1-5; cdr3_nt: TGTGCCAGCAGCCAGGGGGGAAGGGTTGCAAATCAGCCCCAGCATTTT; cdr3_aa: CASSQGGRVANQPQHF
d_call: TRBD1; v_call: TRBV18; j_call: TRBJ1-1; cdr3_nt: TGTGCCAGCTCACCTCGACAGGGGATGTTGTACACTGAAGCTTTCTTT; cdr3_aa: CASSPRQGMLYTEAFF